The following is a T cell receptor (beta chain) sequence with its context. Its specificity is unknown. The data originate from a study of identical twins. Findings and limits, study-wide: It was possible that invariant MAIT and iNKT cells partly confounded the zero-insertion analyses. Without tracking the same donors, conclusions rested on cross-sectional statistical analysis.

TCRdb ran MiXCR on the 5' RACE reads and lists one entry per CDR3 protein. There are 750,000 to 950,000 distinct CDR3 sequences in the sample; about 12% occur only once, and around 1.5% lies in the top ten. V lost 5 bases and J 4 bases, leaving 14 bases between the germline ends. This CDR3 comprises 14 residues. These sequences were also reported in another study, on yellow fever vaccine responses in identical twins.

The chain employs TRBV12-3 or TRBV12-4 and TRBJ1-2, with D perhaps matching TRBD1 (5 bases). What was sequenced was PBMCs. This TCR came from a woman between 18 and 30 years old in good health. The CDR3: CASSRGTISYGYTF. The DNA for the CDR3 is TGTGCCAGCAGTCGCGGGACCATTAGCTATGGCTACACCTTC.